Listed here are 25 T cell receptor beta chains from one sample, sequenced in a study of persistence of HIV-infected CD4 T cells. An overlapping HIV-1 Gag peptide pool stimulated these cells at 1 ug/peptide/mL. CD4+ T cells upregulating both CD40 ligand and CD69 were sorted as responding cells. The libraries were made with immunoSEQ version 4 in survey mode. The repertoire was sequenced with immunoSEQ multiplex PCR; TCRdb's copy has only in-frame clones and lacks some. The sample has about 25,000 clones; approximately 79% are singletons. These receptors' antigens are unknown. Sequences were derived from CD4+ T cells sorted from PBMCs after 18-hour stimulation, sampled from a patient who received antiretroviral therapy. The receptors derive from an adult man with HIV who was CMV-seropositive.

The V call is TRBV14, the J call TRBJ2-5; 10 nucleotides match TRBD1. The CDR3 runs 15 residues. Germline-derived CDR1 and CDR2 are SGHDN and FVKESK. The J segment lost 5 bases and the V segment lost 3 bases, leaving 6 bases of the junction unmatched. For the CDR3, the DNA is TGTGCCAGCAGCCAGGGACAGGGGAGAGGCGAGACCCAGTACTTC. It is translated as CASSQGQGRGETQYF.

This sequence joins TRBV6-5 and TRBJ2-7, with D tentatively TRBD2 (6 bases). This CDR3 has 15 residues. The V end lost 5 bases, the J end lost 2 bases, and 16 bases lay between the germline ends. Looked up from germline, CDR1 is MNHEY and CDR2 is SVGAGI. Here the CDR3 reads CASSTLTRTTYEQYF. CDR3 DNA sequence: TGTGCCAGCAGTACCTTGACTAGAACAACCTACGAGCAGTACTTC.

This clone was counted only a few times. CDR3 coding DNA: TGTGCCAGTAGTATAGGGCGGGTCTCCAATTCACCCCTCCACTTT. Its translation: CASSIGRVSNSPLHF. The V call is TRBV19, the J call TRBJ1-6; D gene unclear. The length of the CDR3 is 15 residues. The germline V gene encodes CDR1 LNHDA and CDR2 SQIVND (reference sequence). Trimming shortened V by 1 base and J by 7 bases, and 11 bases separated the two germline ends.

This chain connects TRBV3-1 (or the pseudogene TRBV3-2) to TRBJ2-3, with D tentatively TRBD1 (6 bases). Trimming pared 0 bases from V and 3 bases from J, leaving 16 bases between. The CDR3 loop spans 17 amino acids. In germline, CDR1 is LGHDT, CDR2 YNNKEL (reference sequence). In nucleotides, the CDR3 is TGTGCCAGCAGCCAAGACGGGGCACAGGGCTTAACAGATACGCAGTATTTT. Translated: CASSQDGAQGLTDTQYF.

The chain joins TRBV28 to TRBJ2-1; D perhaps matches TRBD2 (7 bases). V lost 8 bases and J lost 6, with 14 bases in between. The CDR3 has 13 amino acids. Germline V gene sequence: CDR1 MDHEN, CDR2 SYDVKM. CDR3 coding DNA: TGTGCCAGCGTTACAGGGAGGGGCAATGAGCAGTTCTTC. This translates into CASVTGRGNEQFF.

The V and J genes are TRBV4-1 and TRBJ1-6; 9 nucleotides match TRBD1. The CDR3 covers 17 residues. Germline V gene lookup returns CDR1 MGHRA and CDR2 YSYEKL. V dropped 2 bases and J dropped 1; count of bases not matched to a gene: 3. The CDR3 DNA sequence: TGCGCCAGCAGCCAAAGACAGGGGGAGTCCTATAATTCACCCCTCCACTTT. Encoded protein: CASSQRQGESYNSPLHF.

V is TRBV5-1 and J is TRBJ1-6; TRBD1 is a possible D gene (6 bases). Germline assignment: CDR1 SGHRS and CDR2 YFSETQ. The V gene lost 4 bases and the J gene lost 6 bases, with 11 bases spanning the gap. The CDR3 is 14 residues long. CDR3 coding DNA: TGCGCCAGCAGCCAGGAAGGGGGTAATTCACCCCTCCACTTT. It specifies CASSQEGGNSPLHF.

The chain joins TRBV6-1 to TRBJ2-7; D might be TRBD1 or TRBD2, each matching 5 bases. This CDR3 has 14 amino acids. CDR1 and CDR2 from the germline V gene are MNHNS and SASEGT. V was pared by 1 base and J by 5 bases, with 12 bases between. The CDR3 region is CASSEDVVGDEQYF. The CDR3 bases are TGTGCCAGCAGTGAAGACGTCGTGGGGGACGAGCAGTACTTC.

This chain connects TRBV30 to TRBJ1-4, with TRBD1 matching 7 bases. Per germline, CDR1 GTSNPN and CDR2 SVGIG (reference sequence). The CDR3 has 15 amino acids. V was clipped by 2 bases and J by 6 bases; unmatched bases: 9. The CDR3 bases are TGTGCCTGGAGTCCACGACAGGGCTCCTATGAAAAACTGTTTTTT. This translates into CAWSPRQGSYEKLFF.

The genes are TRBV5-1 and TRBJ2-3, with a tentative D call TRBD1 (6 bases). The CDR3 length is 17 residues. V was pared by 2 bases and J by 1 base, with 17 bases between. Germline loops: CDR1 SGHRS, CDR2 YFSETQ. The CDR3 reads CASSLTDRRIGTDTQYF. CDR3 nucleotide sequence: TGCGCCAGCAGCTTAACGGACAGACGTATCGGCACAGATACGCAGTATTTT.

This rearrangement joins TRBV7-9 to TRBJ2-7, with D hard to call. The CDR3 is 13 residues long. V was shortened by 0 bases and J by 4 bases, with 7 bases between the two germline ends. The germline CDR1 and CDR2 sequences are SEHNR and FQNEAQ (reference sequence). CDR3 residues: CASSLAGRYEQYF. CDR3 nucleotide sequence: TGTGCCAGCAGCTTAGCGGGCAGATACGAGCAGTACTTC.

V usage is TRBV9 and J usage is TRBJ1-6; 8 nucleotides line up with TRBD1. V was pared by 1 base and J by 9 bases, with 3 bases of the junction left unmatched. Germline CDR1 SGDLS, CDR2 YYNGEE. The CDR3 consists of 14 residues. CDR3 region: CASSVSGGASPLHF. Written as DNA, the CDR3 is TGTGCCAGCAGCGTATCAGGGGGCGCTTCACCCCTCCACTTT.

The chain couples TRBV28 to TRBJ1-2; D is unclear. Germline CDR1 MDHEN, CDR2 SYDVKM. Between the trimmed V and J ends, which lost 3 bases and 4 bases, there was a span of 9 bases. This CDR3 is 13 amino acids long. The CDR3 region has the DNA TGTGCCAGCAGTTTCAGGATCCGCTATGGCTACACCTTC. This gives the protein CASSFRIRYGYTF.

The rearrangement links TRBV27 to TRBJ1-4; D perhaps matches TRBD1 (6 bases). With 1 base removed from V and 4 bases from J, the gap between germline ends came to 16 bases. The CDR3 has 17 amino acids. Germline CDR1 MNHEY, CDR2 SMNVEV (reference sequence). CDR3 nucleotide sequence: TGTGCCAGCAGTTTATGGCCCCCACAGGGAGTTAATGAAAAACTGTTTTTT. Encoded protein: CASSLWPPQGVNEKLFF. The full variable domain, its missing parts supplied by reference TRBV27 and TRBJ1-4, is EAQVTQNPRYLITVTGKKLTVTCSQNMNHEYMSWYRQDPGLGLRQIYYSMNVEVTDKGDVPEGYKVSRKEKRNFPLILESPSPNQTSLYFCASSLWPPQGVNEKLFFGSGTQLSVL.

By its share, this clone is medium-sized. The CDR3 here is CASSQALDGNTEAFF. CDR3 DNA: TGTGCCAGCAGCCAAGCCCTGGACGGGAACACTGAAGCTTTCTTT. The gene calls are TRBV14 and TRBJ1-1; no clear D. Germline loops: CDR1 SGHDN, CDR2 FVKESK. Trimming cost V 1 base and J 1 base, with 10 bases left between them. The CDR3 length is 15 residues.

Here the CDR3 DNA reads TGTGCCAGCAGTGAAGCTTCTCCTGGCGGGGGGGCCTACAATGAGCAGTTCTTC. Translating gives CASSEASPGGGAYNEQFF. V and J are TRBV9 and TRBJ2-1, with 9 bases matching TRBD2. Trimming removed 5 bases from V and 2 bases from J; junction bases left unmatched: 14. The CDR3 length is 18 residues. Germline V gene lookup returns CDR1 SGDLS and CDR2 YYNGEE.

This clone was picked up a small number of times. The CDR3 reads CASSPRVAGAYEQYF. CDR3 in DNA: TGTGCCAGCAGCCCCAGGGTAGCGGGAGCCTACGAGCAGTACTTC. The V gene is TRBV7-2, the J gene TRBJ2-7, with 9 nucleotides matching TRBD2. V lost 5 bases, J lost 2 bases, and 7 bases stayed unmatched. Germline CDR1 SGHTA, CDR2 FQGNSA. There are 15 residues in the CDR3. The variable domain in full, with the rest retrieved from reference TRBV7-2 and TRBJ2-7, is GAGVSQSPSNKVTEKGKDVELRCDPISGHTALYWYRQSLGQGLEFLIYFQGNSAPDKSGLPSDRFSAERTGGSVSTLTIQRTQQEDSAVYLCASSPRVAGAYEQYFGPGTRLTVT.

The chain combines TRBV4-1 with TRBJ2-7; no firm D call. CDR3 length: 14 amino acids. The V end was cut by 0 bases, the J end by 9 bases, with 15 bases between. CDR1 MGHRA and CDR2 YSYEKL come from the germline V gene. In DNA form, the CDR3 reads TGCGCCAGCAGCCAAGATGATTGGGATAGCCGGCAGTACTTC. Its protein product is CASSQDDWDSRQYF.

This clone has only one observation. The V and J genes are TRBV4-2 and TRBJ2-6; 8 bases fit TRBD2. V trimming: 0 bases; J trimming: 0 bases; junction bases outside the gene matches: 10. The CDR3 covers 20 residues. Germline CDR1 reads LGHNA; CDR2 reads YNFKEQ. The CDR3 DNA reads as TGTGCCAGCAGCCAAGAGGAGGCGGGGGGTCTTTCCTCTGGGGCCAACGTCCTGACTTTC. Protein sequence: CASSQEEAGGLSSGANVLTF.

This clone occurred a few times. CDR3 coding DNA: TGTGCCAGTCATACAGGGGCTTATTCACCCCTCCACTTT. Protein: CASHTGAYSPLHF. The chain combines TRBV19 with TRBJ1-6; 7 bases are shared with TRBD1. The ends lost 8 bases at V and 8 bases at J; junction bases unmatched: 6. This CDR3 comprises 13 residues. Germline V gives CDR1 LNHDA, CDR2 SQIVND (reference sequence).

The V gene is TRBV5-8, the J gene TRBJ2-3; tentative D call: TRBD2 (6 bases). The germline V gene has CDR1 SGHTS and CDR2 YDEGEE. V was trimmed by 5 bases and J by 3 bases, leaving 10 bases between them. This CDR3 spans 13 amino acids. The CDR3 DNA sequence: TGTGCCAGCAGGCTGGAGGGGACAGATACGCAGTATTTT. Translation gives CASRLEGTDTQYF.

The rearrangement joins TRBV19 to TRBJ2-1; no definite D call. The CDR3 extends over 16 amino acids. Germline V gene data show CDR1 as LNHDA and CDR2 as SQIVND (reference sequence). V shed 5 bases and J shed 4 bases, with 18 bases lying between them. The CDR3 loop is CASSSLTSKAYNEQFF. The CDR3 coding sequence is TGTGCCAGTAGTTCCCTGACATCGAAGGCTTACAATGAGCAGTTCTTC.

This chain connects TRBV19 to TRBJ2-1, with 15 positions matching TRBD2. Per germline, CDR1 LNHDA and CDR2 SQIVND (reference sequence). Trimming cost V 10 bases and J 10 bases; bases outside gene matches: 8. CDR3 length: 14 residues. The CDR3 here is CATRTSGGAREQFF. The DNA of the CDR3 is TGTGCCACCAGGACTAGCGGGGGGGCGAGGGAGCAGTTCTTC.

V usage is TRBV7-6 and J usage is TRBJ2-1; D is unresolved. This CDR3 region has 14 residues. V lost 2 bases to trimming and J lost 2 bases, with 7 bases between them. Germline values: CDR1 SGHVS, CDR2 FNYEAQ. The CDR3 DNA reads TGTGCCAGCAGCTTATACACGGCCTACAATGAGCAGTTCTTC. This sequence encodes CASSLYTAYNEQFF.

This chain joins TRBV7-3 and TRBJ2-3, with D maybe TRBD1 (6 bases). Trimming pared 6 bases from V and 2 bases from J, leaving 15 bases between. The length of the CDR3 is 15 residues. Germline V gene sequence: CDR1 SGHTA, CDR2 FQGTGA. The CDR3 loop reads CASSSTGPPTDTQYF. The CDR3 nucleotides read TGTGCCAGCAGTTCTACAGGGCCCCCCACAGATACGCAGTATTTT.